The clone carrying this TCR beta chain was detected once. What it recognizes is unknown. This sample is drawn from a study of graft-versus-host responses after intestinal transplantation. At the level of the study: Transplant recipients had multivisceral, liver-intestinal, or isolated intestinal grafts.

Sequenced by immunoSEQ multiplex PCR; TCRdb stores in-frame clones only, minus some. The table shows around 110,000 clones, with just under 95% occurring only once. The CDR3 totals 16 residues. V was cut by 5 bases and J by 2 bases, with 16 bases left in between. Looked up from germline, CDR1 is LNHDA and CDR2 is SQIVND (reference sequence). Regarding the study as a whole: GvH clones turned up in recipient marrow; some had shown up first in ileum or blood.

This sample comprised unstimulated CD8+ T cells sorted from spleen or lymph node cells, obtained before transplant. The sequence was collected from a human donor who was the organ donor for an intestinal transplant. J is TRBJ1-5 and V is TRBV19, with a tentative D call TRBD1 (5 bases). CDR3 in DNA: TGTGCCAGTAGTCTTGGGACCCCCGAGGGCAATCAGCCCCAGCATTTT. It yields the protein CASSLGTPEGNQPQHF.